The rows below give T cell receptor beta chains drawn from one sample of a study of blood T cell repertoires in COVID-19. Clones were read by immunoSEQ multiplex PCR, and TCRdb kept only the in-frame ones, dropping some. The sample lists some 80,000 clones, roughly 86% occurring once. Material for sequencing was peripheral blood. These receptors were collected from a man aged 50 to 59 with active or convalescent COVID-19. Each CDR3 is given with its conserved first and last residue. A D gene is named only where the DNA matches it firmly. Some rows mark clone size as missing; the rest say once, few, many or name a class of expanded clone.

>NA|TRBJ2-1|TRBV18|TRBD1
CASSTTGYNEQFF
TGTGCCAGCTCGACGACAGGGTACAATGAGCAGTTCTTC
>NA|TRBJ2-3|TRBV5-6|TRBD2
CASSLGERGVQDTQYF
TGTGCCAGCAGCTTGGGTGAGCGGGGGGTGCAAGATACGCAGTATTTT
>NA|TRBJ2-3|TRBV6-1|NA
CASSEAGGADTQYF
TGTGCCAGCAGTGAAGCAGGGGGGGCGGATACGCAGTATTTT
>NA|TRBJ1-2|TRBV6-2/TRBV6-3|NA
CASRPGGHGYTF
TGTGCCAGCCGCCCCGGGGGGCATGGCTACACCTTC
>NA|TRBJ2-3|TRBV19|NA
CASSIDLTDTQYF
TGTGCCAGTAGTATAGATCTCACAGATACGCAGTATTTT
>NA|TRBJ1-3|TRBV7-9|NA
CASGKGGSGNTIYF
TGTGCCAGCGGTAAAGGGGGATCTGGAAACACCATATATTTT
>NA|TRBJ1-5|TRBV2|NA
CASRATASPNQPQHF
TGTGCCAGCAGAGCGACAGCTTCCCCCAATCAGCCCCAGCATTTT
>NA|TRBJ2-5|TRBV14|TRBD2
CASSGPGGGPGETQYF
TGTGCCAGCAGCGGCCCCGGGGGGGGCCCTGGGGAGACCCAGTACTTC
>NA|TRBJ1-1|TRBV7-2|NA
CASSLAEVNTEAFF
TGTGCCAGCAGCTTAGCCGAGGTTAACACTGAAGCTTTCTTT
>NA|TRBJ2-3|TRBV5-1|TRBD2
CASSETSGEDTQYF
TGCGCCAGCAGCGAGACTAGCGGGGAAGATACGCAGTATTTT
>NA|TRBJ2-5|TRBV28|TRBD2
CASSLWGPGLAGFTQETQYF
TGTGCCAGCAGTTTATGGGGGCCCGGGCTAGCGGGGTTTACCCAAGAGACCCAGTACTTC
>NA|TRBJ1-5|TRBV7-2|TRBD1
CASSLIGTGTHQPQHF
TGTGCCAGCAGCTTAATCGGGACAGGGACCCATCAGCCCCAGCATTTT
>NA|TRBJ1-2|TRBV19|NA
CASSSRGYGYTF
TGTGCCAGTAGTAGCCGAGGCTATGGCTACACCTTC
>once|TRBJ2-5|TRBV12-2|NA
CASRQGARETQYF
TGTGCAAGTCGGCAGGGGGCGCGGGAGACCCAGTACTTC
>NA|TRBJ2-2|TRBV18|TRBD1
CASSPPQGANTGELFF
TGTGCCAGCTCACCACCACAGGGGGCGAACACCGGGGAGCTGTTTTTT
>NA|TRBJ2-5|TRBV5-1|NA
CASSPGQGGETQYF
TGCGCCAGCAGCCCGGGACAAGGGGGAGAGACCCAGTACTTC
>NA|TRBJ1-1|TRBV12-3/TRBV12-4|NA
CASSLYQGTFF
TGTGCCAGCAGTTTATACCAGGGAACTTTCTTT
>NA|TRBJ1-1|TRBV6-5|NA
CASSFQSNTEAFF
TGTGCCAGCAGTTTCCAGTCGAACACTGAAGCTTTCTTT
>NA|TRBJ2-7|TRBV4-3|TRBD2
CASSQDFSGGLYEQYF
TGCGCCAGCAGCCAAGATTTTAGCGGGGGGCTCTACGAGCAGTACTTC
>NA|TRBJ1-1|TRBV7-2|NA
CASSVVGENTEAFF
TGTGCCAGCAGCGTTGTAGGGGAGAACACTGAAGCTTTCTTT
>NA|TRBJ1-5|TRBV7-9|NA
CASSPDNDSNQPQHF
TGTGCCAGCAGTCCGGACAACGATAGCAATCAGCCCCAGCATTTT
>NA|TRBJ2-6|TRBV19|TRBD1
CASMGGQGLSGANVLTF
TGTGCCAGTATGGGGGGACAGGGACTGTCTGGGGCCAACGTCCTGACTTTC
>NA|TRBJ1-4|TRBV4-1|NA
CASSQGAGINEKLFF
TGCGCCAGCAGCCAAGGAGCAGGGATTAATGAAAAACTGTTTTTT
>NA|TRBJ2-1|TRBV19|NA
CASSIPGSSYNEQFF
TGTGCCAGTAGTATCCCCGGTAGCTCCTACAATGAGCAGTTCTTC
>NA|TRBJ2-5|TRBV29-1|TRBD1
CSVITGQGPETQYF
TGCAGCGTGATCACCGGACAGGGCCCCGAGACCCAGTACTTC
>NA|TRBJ1-4|TRBV19|NA
CASSILTAEKLFF
TGTGCCAGTAGTATCTTGACAGCTGAAAAACTGTTTTTT
>NA|TRBJ2-7|TRBV7-2|NA
CASSLQGYEQYF
TGTGCCAGCAGCTTACAGGGCTACGAGCAGTACTTC
>NA|TRBJ2-2|TRBV24-1|NA
CATSDTTGRTITTGELFF
TGTGCCACCAGTGATACGACGGGTAGGACAATTACTACCGGGGAGCTGTTTTTT
>NA|TRBJ1-4|TRBV28|NA
CASQTGFNEKLFF
TGTGCCAGTCAAACAGGGTTTAATGAAAAACTGTTTTTT
>few|TRBJ2-5|TRBV7-7|TRBD2
CASSSALGPSGRPQYF
TGTGCCAGCAGCTCCGCCCTGGGACCCTCCGGGAGGCCCCAGTACTTC
>NA|TRBJ2-7|TRBV6-5|NA
CASSYSGYSVYEQYF
TGTGCCAGCAGTTACTCGGGTTACAGTGTCTACGAGCAGTACTTC
>NA|TRBJ2-4|TRBV9|NA
CASATAPEDIQYF
TGTGCCAGCGCCACCGCGCCTGAGGACATTCAGTACTTC
>NA|TRBJ1-4|TRBV27|NA
CASSLLGANEKLFF
TGTGCCAGCAGTTTATTGGGAGCTAATGAAAAACTGTTTTTT
>NA|TRBJ2-5|TRBV6-5|NA
CASSYSVRGQETQYF
TGTGCCAGCAGTTACTCGGTCCGGGGGCAAGAGACCCAGTACTTC
>NA|TRBJ2-2|TRBV7-2|NA
CASSLGFRANTGELFF
TGTGCCAGCAGCTTAGGTTTCAGGGCGAACACCGGGGAGCTGTTTTTT
>NA|TRBJ1-1|TRBV14|NA
CASSQVGAGAEAFF
TGTGCCAGCAGCCAAGTGGGGGCGGGGGCTGAAGCTTTCTTT
>NA|TRBJ2-3|TRBV10-2|NA
CASSESYRGDTQYF
TGCGCCAGCAGTGAGTCGTACAGAGGGGATACGCAGTATTTT
>NA|TRBJ2-3|TRBV7-9|TRBD2
CASSLTSGGAGDTQYF
TGTGCCAGCAGCTTAACTAGCGGGGGGGCGGGAGATACGCAGTATTTT
>NA|TRBJ2-3|TRBV4-1|NA
CASSLDSPDTQYF
TGCGCCAGCAGCCTGGACAGTCCAGATACGCAGTATTTT
>NA|TRBJ1-6|TRBV11-3|NA
CASRERGNSPLHF
TGTGCCAGCAGAGAAAGGGGCAATTCACCCCTCCACTTT
>NA|TRBJ1-2|TRBV25-1|NA
CASSGPKSYGYTF
TGTGCCAGCAGTGGCCCGAAGAGCTATGGCTACACCTTC
>NA|TRBJ1-5|TRBV6-2/TRBV6-3|TRBD1
CASSSGTDNQPQHF
TGTGCCAGCAGCTCCGGGACAGACAATCAGCCCCAGCATTTT
>NA|TRBJ1-2|TRBV14|TRBD1
CASSPFRDRHNYGYTF
TGTGCCAGCAGCCCCTTCCGGGACAGGCATAACTATGGCTACACCTTC
>NA|TRBJ1-1|TRBV5-1|TRBD1
CASSFGTGATEAFF
TGCGCCAGCAGCTTTGGGACAGGGGCCACTGAAGCTTTCTTT
>NA|TRBJ2-5|TRBV7-2|TRBD1
CASSLFGQGWETQYF
TGTGCCAGCAGCTTATTTGGACAGGGGTGGGAGACCCAGTACTTC
>NA|TRBJ1-2|TRBV7-9|NA
CASSKRTENYGYTF
TGTGCCAGCAGCAAACGGACAGAAAACTATGGCTACACCTTC
>once|TRBJ2-1|TRBV10-3|TRBD1
CAIGGSPGQGKGSYNEQFF
TGTGCCATCGGAGGTTCCCCGGGACAGGGGAAAGGGTCCTACAATGAGCAGTTCTTC
>NA|TRBJ2-5|TRBV5-1|NA
CASSSAGQGSETQYF
TGCGCCAGCAGCTCCGCCGGGCAGGGCAGCGAGACCCAGTACTTC
>NA|TRBJ1-4|TRBV4-3|NA
CASSQDSVVGKLFF
TGCGCCAGCAGCCAAGATAGCGTAGTCGGAAAACTGTTTTTT
>once|TRBJ2-1|TRBV3-1/TRBV3-2|NA
CASRPENLYEQFF
TGTGCCAGCAGACCAGAAAATTTGTATGAGCAGTTCTTC
>NA|TRBJ1-4|TRBV4-3|NA
CASSQVPQGNEKLFF
TGCGCCAGCAGCCAAGTGCCCCAGGGGAATGAAAAACTGTTTTTT
>NA|TRBJ2-3|TRBV30|TRBD2
CARETSGGNTQYF
TGTGCCCGGGAGACTAGCGGGGGGAATACGCAGTATTTT
>NA|TRBJ2-1|TRBV10-1|TRBD2
CASSEVRAGVSYNEQFF
TGCGCCAGCAGTGAGGTTCGAGCGGGGGTCTCCTACAATGAGCAGTTCTTC
>NA|TRBJ2-7|TRBV7-2|NA
CASSLATGVNEQYF
TGTGCCAGCAGCCTCGCGACAGGCGTAAACGAGCAGTACTTC